Shown below are 13 T cell receptor beta chains from a single sample sequenced in a study of blood T cell repertoires in COVID-19. TCRdb's table, derived via immunoSEQ multiplex PCR, lists solely in-frame clones and lacks some. Among about 200,000 clones, roughly 90% were seen once, and the ten largest hold 6.5% to 9.5%. Source material: PBMCs or T cells enriched from blood (not recorded which). These receptors were obtained from a woman between 18 and 29 years old who had recovered from COVID-19.

The V and J genes are TRBV2 and TRBJ1-4; tentatively, D is TRBD1 (5 bases). This CDR3 has 15 residues. Germline V gene lookup returns CDR1 SNHLY and CDR2 FYNNEI. Written as DNA, the CDR3 is TGTGGGGGCCAGCAGTCTCGACAGAAGAATGAAAAACTGTTTTTT. Amino acid sequence: CGGQQSRQKNEKLFF.

V gene TRBV10-3 combines with J gene TRBJ1-2; D may be TRBD1 (6 bases). The V end was cut by 6 bases, the J end by 4 bases, with 33 bases between. The germline gives CDR1 ENHRY, CDR2 SYGVKD. The CDR3 contains 20 residues. This chain's CDR3 is CAISDPGTPVGRTDFYGYTF. DNA of the CDR3: TGTGCCATCAGCGACCCCGGGACACCGGTTGGCCGGACCGACTTCTATGGCTACACCTTC.

The chain uses TRBV11-2 and TRBJ2-7, with D perhaps matching TRBD2 (6 bases). The V gene's germline CDR1 is SGHAT and CDR2 FQNNGV. The CDR3 length is 14 residues. V dropped 1 base and J dropped 4 bases, with 11 bases sitting between them. This CDR3 reads CASSLVAGLYEQYF. The DNA for the CDR3 is TGTGCCAGCAGCTTAGTGGCAGGACTATACGAGCAGTACTTC.

The rearrangement uses TRBV5-6 and TRBJ1-5, with D possibly matching TRBD1 (5 bases). The length of the CDR3 is 16 residues. Trimming pared 1 base from V and 0 bases from J, leaving 11 bases between. Germline V CDR1 and CDR2: SGHDT, YYEEEE. The CDR3 sequence is CASSLFGAPSNQPQHF. The CDR3 DNA is TGTGCCAGCAGCTTGTTTGGGGCTCCTAGCAATCAGCCCCAGCATTTT. The whole variable domain, remainder taken from reference TRBV5-6 and TRBJ1-5, is DAGVTQSPTHLIKTRGQQVTLRCSPKSGHDTVSWYQQALGQGPQFIFQYYEEEERQRGNFPDRFSGHQFPNYSSELNVNALLLGDSALYLCASSLFGAPSNQPQHFGDGTRLSIL.

This chain links TRBV3-1 (or the pseudogene TRBV3-2) with TRBJ2-7; 7 nucleotides line up with TRBD1. CDR1 and CDR2 (germline): LGHDT, YNNKEL (reference sequence). The CDR3 is made up of 15 amino acids. V trimming: 0 bases; J trimming: 7 bases; junction bases outside the gene matches: 9. CDR3 DNA sequence: TGTGCCAGCAGCCAAGACCAGGGGGTTCGAGGTGAGCAGTACTTC. Its translation: CASSQDQGVRGEQYF.

The J gene is TRBJ1-2, the V gene TRBV4-1; D not certain. Germline V gives CDR1 MGHRA, CDR2 YSYEKL. The CDR3 is made up of 15 amino acids. V shed 3 bases and J shed 2 bases, with 13 bases lying between them. CDR3 loop: CASSHENGKNYGYTF. CDR3 in DNA: TGCGCCAGCAGCCATGAAAACGGTAAAAACTATGGCTACACCTTC.

This chain uses TRBV15 with TRBJ2-1, with 12 bases matching TRBD2. V shed 1 base and J 16 bases; nucleotides not matched to a gene: 5. This CDR3 contains 13 residues. The germline CDR1 and CDR2 sequences are LNHNV and YYDKDF (reference sequence). The CDR3 DNA sequence: TGTGCCACCAGCAGAGCTGGACTAGCGGGGCCTTTCTTC. Amino acid sequence: CATSRAGLAGPFF.

This chain uses TRBV11-1 with TRBJ2-5; D perhaps matches TRBD2 (7 bases). CDR3 length: 16 amino acids. The germline CDR1 and CDR2 sequences are SGHAT and FQDESV (reference sequence). Deletions cut 5 bases from V and 1 base from J, with 17 bases between. This chain's CDR3 is CASSRGDTGFQETQYF. In nucleotides, the CDR3 is TGTGCCAGCAGCCGGGGGGACACCGGGTTCCAAGAGACCCAGTACTTC. Drawing the rest from reference TRBV11-1 and TRBJ2-5, the complete variable domain is EAEVAQSPRYKITEKSQAVAFWCDPISGHATLYWYRQILGQGPELLVQFQDESVVDDSQLPKDRFSAERLKGVDSTLKIQPAELGDSAMYLCASSRGDTGFQETQYFGPGTRLLVL.

J is TRBJ1-4 and V is TRBV5-1, with 9 bases fitting TRBD1. The CDR3 runs 15 residues. The V segment lost 4 bases and the J segment 7 bases; nucleotides outside the gene matches: 8. Germline V lookup: CDR1 SGHRS, CDR2 YFSETQ. The CDR3 sequence is CASSGMTGGSEKLFF. CDR3 DNA: TGCGCCAGCAGCGGAATGACAGGGGGAAGTGAAAAACTGTTTTTT.

The CDR3 region is CASSMGHQTGGAGYTF. The DNA of the CDR3 is TGTGCCAGTAGTATGGGCCATCAGACAGGGGGGGCTGGCTACACCTTC. This rearrangement joins TRBV19 to TRBJ1-2; 9 bases fit TRBD1. V shed 3 bases, J shed 7 bases, and the junction held 12 bases outside the gene matches. Germline V gives CDR1 LNHDA, CDR2 SQIVND (reference sequence). This CDR3 is built from 16 residues.

The chain employs TRBV10-3 and TRBJ2-7, with D possibly being TRBD1 (5 bases). There are 12 residues in the CDR3. Germline V gene data show CDR1 as ENHRY and CDR2 as SYGVKD. Trimming took off 8 bases at V and 0 bases at J, with 8 bases between the two ends. The CDR3 bases are TGTGCCATCGGACAACTCTCCTACGAGCAGTACTTC. Translating gives CAIGQLSYEQYF.

The V and J genes are TRBV7-9 and TRBJ2-7; TRBD2 matches at 8 bases. Unmatched junction bases numbered 8, after V lost 1 base and J lost 6 bases. CDR3 length: 15 amino acids. Germline loops: CDR1 SEHNR, CDR2 FQNEAQ (reference sequence). The CDR3 here is CASSLDRGGPLEQYF. DNA for the CDR3: TGTGCCAGCAGCTTAGATCGGGGGGGTCCCCTCGAGCAGTACTTC.

This clone appeared a single time. The genes are TRBV5-8 and TRBJ2-1; tentative D call: TRBD1 (6 bases). The CDR3 has 12 amino acids. V shed 1 base and J shed 9 bases, with 8 bases lying between them. Germline loops: CDR1 SGHTS, CDR2 YDEGEE. The CDR3 DNA reads as TGTGCCAGCAGCTTGACAGGGTCTGAGCAGTTCTTC. Protein product: CASSLTGSEQFF.